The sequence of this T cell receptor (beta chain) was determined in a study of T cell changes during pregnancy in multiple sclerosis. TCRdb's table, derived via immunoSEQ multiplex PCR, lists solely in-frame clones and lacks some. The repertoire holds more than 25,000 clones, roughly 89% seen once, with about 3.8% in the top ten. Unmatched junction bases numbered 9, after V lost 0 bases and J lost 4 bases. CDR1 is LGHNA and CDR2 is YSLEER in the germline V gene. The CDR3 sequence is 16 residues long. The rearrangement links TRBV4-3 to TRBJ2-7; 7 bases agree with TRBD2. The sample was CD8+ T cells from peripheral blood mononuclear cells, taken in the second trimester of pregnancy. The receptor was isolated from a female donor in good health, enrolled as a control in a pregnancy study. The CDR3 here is CASSQDLGTSVYEQYF. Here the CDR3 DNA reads TGCGCCAGCAGCCAAGATTTAGGAACTAGCGTATACGAGCAGTACTTC.